The 18 T cell receptor beta chains in this list originate from one sample, sequenced in a study of blood T cell repertoires in COVID-19. The assay was immunoSEQ multiplex PCR, and TCRdb's table has in-frame clones only and misses some. The sample yields 100,000 to 150,000 clones, 79% seen once. Input material: peripheral blood. The receptors shown here come from a man aged 35-49 years with active or convalescent COVID-19.

This chain connects TRBV10-3 to TRBJ1-2, with D tentatively TRBD1 (6 bases). Per the germline V gene, CDR1 is ENHRY and CDR2 is SYGVKD. CDR3 length equals 13 residues. Between the trimmed V and J ends, which lost 4 bases and 2 bases, there was a span of 8 bases. CDR3 in DNA: TGTGCCATCAGTGTCGGGACAAACTATGGCTACACCTTC. Residues: CAISVGTNYGYTF.

The V gene is TRBV2, the J gene TRBJ1-5; D is uncertain. V was clipped by 4 bases and J by 5 bases, with 18 bases between them. The CDR3 runs 16 residues. Germline V CDR1 and CDR2: SNHLY, FYNNEI. Written as DNA, the CDR3 is TGTGCCAGCAGTGTCCTCGGCCCGGGGAGCTATCAGCCCCAGCATTTT. Its translation is CASSVLGPGSYQPQHF.

The chain links TRBV5-1 to TRBJ2-1; TRBD2 matches 10 bases. J was trimmed by 5 bases and V by 2 bases; bases with no gene match: 7. This CDR3 region has 16 residues. CDR1 SGHRS and CDR2 YFSETQ come from the germline V gene. CDR3 protein: CASSFRVAGGNNEQFF. CDR3 DNA: TGCGCCAGCAGCTTTCGGGTAGCGGGGGGAAACAATGAGCAGTTCTTC.

The gene calls are TRBV12-3 or TRBV12-4 and TRBJ2-7, with a tentative D call TRBD2 (6 bases). The V end lost 3 bases, the J end lost 9 bases, and 12 bases lay between the germline ends. The CDR3 is 12 residues long. The CDR3 loop is CASSLEGVGQYF. In DNA form, the CDR3 reads TGTGCCAGCAGTTTGGAGGGTGTAGGGCAGTACTTC.

The V call is TRBV6-5, the J call TRBJ1-1; D unresolved. In germline, CDR1 is MNHEY, CDR2 SVGAGI. This CDR3 spans 13 amino acids. V lost 6 bases and J 5 bases, leaving 13 bases between the germline ends. CDR3 sequence: CASSLEEWTEAFF. In DNA, the CDR3 is TGTGCCAGCAGCCTTGAGGAATGGACTGAAGCTTTCTTT.

The CDR3 is CASSQALAADEQFF. The DNA of the CDR3 is TGTGCCAGCAGCCAAGCTCTAGCGGCTGATGAGCAGTTCTTC. The chain recombines TRBV14 with TRBJ2-1; 7 nucleotides align to TRBD2. This CDR3 comprises 14 residues. Germline V gene data show CDR1 as SGHDN and CDR2 as FVKESK. Losses at the gene ends were 1 base for V and 8 bases for J; bases not matched to a gene: 5.

Regarding this clone: Additional DNA sequences in this sample encode the identical CDR3. V and J are TRBV7-8 and TRBJ1-1; D unresolved. Per the germline V gene, CDR1 is SGHVS and CDR2 is FQNEAQ. The CDR3 consists of 14 residues. Trimming took off 2 bases at V and 5 bases at J, with 12 bases between the two ends. The CDR3 sequence is CASSLKQTITEAFF. As DNA, the CDR3 is TGTGCCAGCAGCTTAAAACAGACAATTACTGAAGCTTTCTTT.

The rearrangement joins TRBV28 to TRBJ1-1; possible D gene TRBD1, 6 bases. This CDR3 is 13 amino acids long. The germline V gene has CDR1 MDHEN and CDR2 SYDVKM. Trimming cost V 6 bases and J 5 bases, with 13 bases left between them. The chain's CDR3 is CASRQQGETEAFF. CDR3 DNA sequence: TGTGCCAGCAGGCAACAGGGAGAGACTGAAGCTTTCTTT. Based on the CDR3 plus reference TRBV28 and TRBJ1-1, the full variable domain is DVKVTQSSRYLVKRTGEKVFLECVQDMDHENMFWYRQDPGLGLRLIYFSYDVKMKEKGDIPEGYSVSREKKERFSLILESASTNQTSMYLCASRQQGETEAFFGQGTRLTVV.

J is TRBJ1-1 and V is TRBV20-1; D call uncertain. Germline V CDR1 and CDR2: DFQATT, SNEGSKA (reference sequence). The CDR3 length is 11 residues. Between the trimmed V and J ends, which lost 6 bases and 6 bases, there was a span of 11 bases. The CDR3 DNA reads TGCAGTGCAGCCCTAGGCGCTGAAGCTTTCTTT. Its translation: CSAALGAEAFF.

The sample holds many counts of this clone. The genes are TRBV4-1 and TRBJ1-6, with 8 bases that match TRBD1. The V and J ends lost 3 bases and 6 bases, in that order; junction bases with no gene match: 4. Per germline, CDR1 MGHRA and CDR2 YSYEKL. CDR3 size: 15 residues. The CDR3 coding sequence is TGCGCCAGCAGCCAGGGGACAGGCTTTAATTCACCCCTCCACTTT. Amino acid sequence: CASSQGTGFNSPLHF.

This sequence joins TRBV20-1 and TRBJ1-2; the D is unclear. The length of the CDR3 is 11 residues. The germline V and J ends were trimmed by 3 bases and 5 bases, with 7 bases remaining between them. CDR1 and CDR2 from the germline V gene are DFQATT and SNEGSKA (reference sequence). The CDR3 spells CSARRGYGYTF. The CDR3 DNA reads as TGCAGTGCTAGGCGGGGATATGGCTACACCTTC.

This clone appeared many times. The chain links TRBV4-1 to TRBJ2-1; TRBD1 might be the D (5 bases). V was shortened by 3 bases and J by 0 bases, with 12 bases between the two germline ends. CDR3 length equals 16 residues. Germline V gene lookup returns CDR1 MGHRA and CDR2 YSYEKL. Here the CDR3 reads CASSHLDIISYNEQFF. The CDR3 bases are TGCGCCAGCAGCCACCTGGACATCATCTCCTACAATGAGCAGTTCTTC.

The chain uses TRBV2 and TRBJ1-5, with 7 bases aligning to TRBD1. CDR3 length: 15 residues. CDR1 and CDR2 from the germline V gene are SNHLY and FYNNEI. After removal of 5 bases from V and 6 bases from J, the junction contained 10 bases not matched to a gene. The CDR3 reads CASSPGDSSGQPQHF. CDR3 DNA sequence: TGTGCCAGCAGTCCTGGGGACAGCTCCGGTCAGCCCCAGCATTTT.

V usage is TRBV28 and J usage is TRBJ1-1; TRBD1 might be the D (6 bases). This CDR3 has 14 residues. Germline lookup yields CDR1 MDHEN and CDR2 SYDVKM. Trimming removed 3 bases from V and 0 bases from J, with 8 bases in between. The CDR3 DNA sequence: TGTGCCAGCAGTTTGGGGGCGTTGAACACTGAAGCTTTCTTT. Translating it yields CASSLGALNTEAFF.

V is TRBV6-4 and J is TRBJ2-3, with 12 bases that match TRBD2. Trimming cost V 5 bases and J 5 bases; bases outside gene matches: 5. Germline CDR1 and CDR2: MRHNA and SNTAGT. The CDR3 length is 15 residues. The CDR3 here is CASSLAGGHGDTQYF. The CDR3 DNA reads TGTGCCAGCAGTCTAGCGGGGGGGCACGGAGATACGCAGTATTTT.

This chain joins TRBV19 and TRBJ2-7; TRBD2 aligns across 7 bases. Germline assignment: CDR1 LNHDA and CDR2 SQIVND (reference sequence). V was clipped by 5 bases and J by 1 base; unmatched bases: 8. The CDR3 consists of 15 residues. Here the CDR3 reads CASSPPGRDSYEQYF. In nucleotides, the CDR3 is TGTGCCAGTAGTCCCCCGGGGAGGGATTCCTACGAGCAGTACTTC.

This clone was detected once. The chain couples TRBV19 to TRBJ2-4, with 8 bases fitting TRBD1. CDR1 is LNHDA and CDR2 is SQIVND in the germline V gene (reference sequence). Losses at the gene ends were 3 bases for V and 3 bases for J; bases not matched to a gene: 4. This CDR3 has 15 residues. CDR3: CASSMTGVGKNIQYF. CDR3 bases: TGTGCCAGTAGTATGACAGGGGTCGGCAAAAACATTCAGTACTTC.

V usage is TRBV5-8 and J usage is TRBJ1-1; D unclear. Per germline, CDR1 SGHTS and CDR2 YDEGEE. The CDR3 length is 14 residues. V was cut by 3 bases and J by 3 bases, with 12 bases left in between. This CDR3 is CASSWGGLDTEAFF. The CDR3 DNA is TGTGCCAGCAGCTGGGGAGGGCTAGACACTGAAGCTTTCTTT.